The 31 T cell receptor beta chains below all came from one sample that was sequenced in a study of shared clonotypes between healthy human individuals. Measured with immunoSEQ multiplex PCR; TCRdb has only the in-frame clones, and not every one. Of around 2,100,000 clones in the sample, just under 95% were seen once. Positively selected for CCR7, the CD45RO-negative cells used as naive CD8 cells excluded terminally differentiated effector memory CD45RA+ cells. The sample comprised naive CD8+ T cells sorted from blood. The receptor source for this set is a man between 18 and 35 years old in good health.

The chain joins TRBV7-2 to TRBJ2-1; 7 bases are shared with TRBD1. CDR3 size: 15 residues. CDR1 SGHTA and CDR2 FQGNSA come from the germline V gene. V lost 1 base, J lost 4 bases, and 4 bases stayed unmatched. The CDR3 DNA reads TGTGCCAGCAGCTTAGACGGGACAGCTTACAATGAGCAGTTCTTC. It encodes CASSLDGTAYNEQFF.

The rearrangement links TRBV28 to TRBJ2-2; 7 bases fit TRBD2. CDR1 MDHEN and CDR2 SYDVKM come from the germline V gene. Trimming removed 5 bases from V and 0 bases from J; junction bases left unmatched: 6. The CDR3 loop spans 16 amino acids. CDR3 DNA sequence: TGTGCCAGCAGTCAACTAGCGCTCTCGAACACCGGGGAGCTGTTTTTT. Its protein product is CASSQLALSNTGELFF.

The V gene is TRBV6-1, the J gene TRBJ1-1; D remains unclear. This CDR3 comprises 12 residues. Germline values: CDR1 MNHNS, CDR2 SASEGT. The V and J ends lost 3 bases and 6 bases respectively, with 8 bases between them. In DNA, the CDR3 is TGTGCCAGCAGTGATCAGTACGCTGAAGCTTTCTTT. Amino acids: CASSDQYAEAFF.

The rearrangement links TRBV6-5 to TRBJ2-5; D could derive from TRBD1 or TRBD2 (5 bases each). Trimming pared 0 bases from V and 5 bases from J, leaving 16 bases between. Germline values: CDR1 MNHEY, CDR2 SVGAGI. There are 16 residues in the CDR3. The CDR3 bases are TGTGCCAGCAGTTACTCGAATATGGTGGGGGAGGAGACCCAGTACTTC. It specifies CASSYSNMVGEETQYF.

This chain links TRBV7-8 with TRBJ2-3; 13 bases align to TRBD2. The CDR3 has 16 residues. The V gene end was trimmed by 4 bases and the J gene end by 2 bases; junction bases not matched to a gene: 3. Looked up from germline, CDR1 is SGHVS and CDR2 is FQNEAQ. Written as DNA, the CDR3 is TGTGCCAGCAGCTCGGGACTAGCGGGGCTCACAGATACGCAGTATTTT. It is translated as CASSSGLAGLTDTQYF.

Remarks on this clone: Distinct nucleotide sequences in the sample also encode this CDR3. The chain employs TRBV4-3 and TRBJ2-1; D is unresolved. The germline V gene has CDR1 LGHNA and CDR2 YSLEER. V was shortened by 0 bases and J by 2 bases, with 8 bases between the two germline ends. The CDR3 has 15 residues. This chain's CDR3 is CASSQDIAAYNEQFF. CDR3 sequence (DNA): TGCGCCAGCAGCCAAGACATAGCAGCCTACAATGAGCAGTTCTTC.

As for this clone: Other DNA sequences from this sample encode an identical CDR3 as well. This sequence joins TRBV5-4 and TRBJ2-1, with 7 bases that match TRBD1. CDR1 SGHNT and CDR2 YYREEE come from the germline V gene (reference sequence). The CDR3 is 13 residues long. J lost 5 bases, V lost 5 bases, and 4 bases had no gene match. The chain's CDR3 is CASRRDSHNEQFF. The CDR3 DNA reads TGTGCCAGCAGGAGGGACAGCCACAATGAGCAGTTCTTC.

The chain combines TRBV6-5 with TRBJ2-7; TRBD1 or TRBD2 may be the D gene (6 bases each). The CDR3 runs to 14 residues. Germline lookup yields CDR1 MNHEY and CDR2 SVGAGI. The V and J ends lost 2 bases and 6 bases respectively, with 14 bases between them. CDR3: CASSYMDSGAEQYF. CDR3 nucleotide sequence: TGTGCCAGCAGTTACATGGATTCGGGGGCCGAGCAGTACTTC.

V usage is TRBV5-4 and J usage is TRBJ2-1; D is unclear. Germline CDR1 and CDR2: SGHNT and YYREEE (reference sequence). The CDR3 consists of 16 residues. Trimming left V 4 bases short and J 1 base short, with 15 bases between. CDR3 nucleotide sequence: TGTGCCAGCAGCGTGGGCCTACCTGGGTCCTACAATGAGCAGTTCTTC. This sequence encodes CASSVGLPGSYNEQFF. The full variable domain, completed using reference TRBV5-4 and TRBJ2-1, is ETGVTQSPTHLIKTRGQQVTLRCSSQSGHNTVSWYQQALGQGPQFIFQYYREEENGRGNFPPRFSGLQFPNYSSELNVNALELDDSALYLCASSVGLPGSYNEQFFGPGTRLTVL.

The chain joins TRBV28 to TRBJ2-5; 13 bases fit TRBD2. The CDR3 consists of 15 residues. The J segment lost 2 bases and the V segment lost 8 bases, leaving 5 bases of the junction unmatched. Germline-derived CDR1 and CDR2 are MDHEN and SYDVKM. The CDR3 region is CASRWTSGGQETQYF. CDR3 coding DNA: TGTGCCAGCCGTTGGACTAGCGGGGGTCAAGAGACCCAGTACTTC.

V and J are TRBV27 and TRBJ1-6; no clear D. The CDR3 is 14 amino acids. Trimming cost V 3 bases and J 7 bases, with 10 bases left between them. Per germline, CDR1 MNHEY and CDR2 SMNVEV (reference sequence). DNA of the CDR3: TGTGCCAGCAGTTTCGTGGGAGACAATTCACCCCTCCACTTT. Its protein product is CASSFVGDNSPLHF.

The chain is built from TRBV9 and TRBJ1-2; the D is unclear. Between the trimmed V and J ends, which lost 0 bases and 7 bases, there was a span of 7 bases. This CDR3 is 12 amino acids long. Germline lookup yields CDR1 SGDLS and CDR2 YYNGEE. The CDR3 nucleotides are TGTGCCAGCAGCGTAGGGGCAGCTGGCTACACCTTC. This sequence encodes CASSVGAAGYTF. Supplemented by reference TRBV9 and TRBJ1-2, the full variable domain reads DSGVTQTPKHLITATGQRVTLRCSPRSGDLSVYWYQQSLDQGLQFLIQYYNGEERAKGNILERFSAQQFPDLHSELNLSSLELGDSALYFCASSVGAAGYTFGSGTRLTVV.

V is TRBV6-5 and J is TRBJ2-5, with D tentatively TRBD1 (5 bases). V was shortened by 0 bases and J by 0 bases, with 11 bases between the two germline ends. The CDR3 is 16 residues long. The germline CDR1 and CDR2 sequences are MNHEY and SVGAGI. The CDR3 DNA sequence: TGTGCCAGCAGTTACTCTGACAGCTTGTACCAAGAGACCCAGTACTTC. It encodes CASSYSDSLYQETQYF.

V gene TRBV7-6 combines with J gene TRBJ2-1; D gene uncertain. V dropped 8 bases and J dropped 0 bases, with 11 bases sitting between them. The length of the CDR3 is 14 residues. Germline V gives CDR1 SGHVS, CDR2 FNYEAQ. The CDR3 sequence: CASALQSSYNEQFF. CDR3 DNA: TGTGCCAGCGCCCTCCAGAGCTCCTACAATGAGCAGTTCTTC. The variable domain in full, completed from reference TRBV7-6 and TRBJ2-1, reads GAGVSQSPRYKVTKRGQDVALRCDPISGHVSLYWYRQALGQGPEFLTYFNYEAQQDKSGLPNDRFSAERPEGSISTLTIQRTEQRDSAMYRCASALQSSYNEQFFGPGTRLTVL.

This clone was detected only once. The chain couples TRBV14 to TRBJ2-2; 7 bases map to TRBD2. In germline, CDR1 is SGHDN, CDR2 FVKESK. The CDR3 has 16 residues. After removal of 4 bases from V and 5 bases from J, the junction contained 10 bases not matched to a gene. The CDR3 DNA reads as TGTGCCAGCAGCCTCAAGGTGTGGCGGGAGACCGGGGAGCTGTTTTTT. This sequence encodes CASSLKVWRETGELFF.

The J gene is TRBJ2-1, the V gene TRBV9, with 9 bases aligning to TRBD2. V dropped 0 bases and J dropped 8; count of bases not matched to a gene: 12. The CDR3 runs to 17 residues. Germline V gives CDR1 SGDLS, CDR2 YYNGEE. CDR3 sequence (DNA): TGTGCCAGCAGCGTAGAGATACTGGCGGGAGGGAAGGATGAGCAGTTCTTC. The encoded protein is CASSVEILAGGKDEQFF.

The chain has TRBV2 and TRBJ2-7, with no clear D. The CDR3 sequence is 13 residues long. Germline V lookup: CDR1 SNHLY, CDR2 FYNNEI. V lost 0 bases, J lost 3 bases, and 6 bases lay in between. The CDR3 region is CASSEALVYEQYF. The CDR3 bases are TGTGCCAGCAGTGAAGCGCTTGTCTACGAGCAGTACTTC.

V and J are TRBV10-1 and TRBJ2-2; 7 bases are a match to TRBD2. Germline loops: CDR1 WNHNN, CDR2 SYGVQD (reference sequence). CDR3 length: 16 amino acids. The V gene end was trimmed by 3 bases and the J gene end by 4 bases; junction bases not matched to a gene: 8. In DNA, the CDR3 is TGCGCCAGCAGTGACCCGACTAGCCCTAGCACCGGGGAGCTGTTTTTT. Amino acid sequence: CASSDPTSPSTGELFF.

The chain links TRBV27 to TRBJ1-1; D gene unclear. Germline V gene lookup returns CDR1 MNHEY and CDR2 SMNVEV (reference sequence). The CDR3 runs 13 residues. V was clipped by 3 bases and J by 9 bases, with 14 bases between them. As DNA, the CDR3 is TGTGCCAGCAGTTTTGGGCCCCAAGGGAAAGCTTTCTTT. It is translated as CASSFGPQGKAFF.

This chain connects TRBV6-1 to TRBJ1-2; 7 bases are a match to TRBD1. The germline V gene has CDR1 MNHNS and CDR2 SASEGT. CDR3 length: 14 residues. V gave up 1 base and J gave up 5 bases; unmatched junction bases: 4. The DNA of the CDR3 is TGTGCCAGCAGTGAAGGGGCAGGGGGGTATGGCTACACCTTC. Protein product: CASSEGAGGYGYTF.

The chain carries TRBV13 and TRBJ1-3, with a weak D call TRBD1 (5 bases). Germline CDR1 and CDR2: PRHDT and FYEKMQ (reference sequence). V was shortened by 0 bases and J by 16 bases, with 16 bases between the two germline ends. This CDR3 contains 13 residues. CDR3 residues: CASSLGRGQGEYF. The CDR3 DNA follows: TGTGCCAGCAGCTTAGGGAGAGGGCAGGGCGAGTATTTT.

Only one count was recorded for this clone. The chain recombines TRBV9 with TRBJ2-2; D not resolved. The germline V and J ends were trimmed by 4 bases and 3 bases, with 10 bases remaining between them. This CDR3 is 14 amino acids long. In germline, CDR1 is SGDLS, CDR2 YYNGEE. Written as DNA, the CDR3 is TGTGCCAGCAGCCTGGACGGATACACCGGGGAGCTGTTTTTT. Translated, it gives CASSLDGYTGELFF.

This sequence joins TRBV2 and TRBJ1-1; D call uncertain. Per the germline V gene, CDR1 is SNHLY and CDR2 is FYNNEI. The CDR3 sequence is 14 residues long. Trimming cost V 3 bases and J 3 bases, with 11 bases left between them. CDR3: CASSDLDPDTEAFF. The CDR3 DNA is TGTGCCAGCAGTGACCTGGACCCGGACACTGAAGCTTTCTTT.

Only one count was recorded for this clone. The rearrangement links TRBV6-5 to TRBJ1-5; D is perhaps TRBD1 (6 bases). With 4 bases removed from V and 0 bases from J, the gap between germline ends came to 10 bases. The germline V gene encodes CDR1 MNHEY and CDR2 SVGAGI. CDR3 size: 15 residues. The CDR3 DNA reads TGTGCCAGCAGTTCCTACAGGGATAGCAATCAGCCCCAGCATTTT. It translates to CASSSYRDSNQPQHF.

The chain recombines TRBV27 with TRBJ2-7, with D possibly being TRBD1 or TRBD2 (5 bases each). CDR1 and CDR2 (germline): MNHEY, SMNVEV (reference sequence). The germline V and J ends were trimmed by 6 bases and 4 bases, with 16 bases remaining between them. This CDR3 has 14 amino acids. CDR3 amino acids: CASRLPGAIYEQYF. CDR3 bases: TGTGCCAGCAGACTCCCCGGGGCGATTTACGAGCAGTACTTC.

Concerning this clone: Other nucleotide sequences from this sample produce the same CDR3. The rearrangement uses TRBV30 and TRBJ2-5; TRBD1 is a possible D gene (6 bases). Between the trimmed V and J ends, which lost 2 bases and 5 bases, there was a span of 15 bases. The V gene's germline CDR1 is GTSNPN and CDR2 SVGIG (reference sequence). The CDR3 runs 14 residues. Written as DNA, the CDR3 is TGTGCCTGGAGTATAGCAGGGGCACGGGAGACCCAGTACTTC. It codes for CAWSIAGARETQYF.

The V gene is TRBV18, the J gene TRBJ2-2, with D tentatively TRBD2 (5 bases). Germline loops: CDR1 KGHSH, CDR2 LQKENI. Trimming took 0 bases from V and 3 from J, leaving 11 bases between them. This CDR3 is 16 amino acids long. The CDR3 nucleotides are TGTGCCAGCTCACCACCGACCGGGGTTGACACCGGGGAGCTGTTTTTT. Encoded protein: CASSPPTGVDTGELFF.

The chain employs TRBV14 and TRBJ2-7, with TRBD1 matching 8 bases. The V segment lost 0 bases and the J segment 5 bases; nucleotides outside the gene matches: 3. The CDR3 is made up of 14 amino acids. Germline lookup yields CDR1 SGHDN and CDR2 FVKESK. The CDR3 loop is CASSQDPTGDEQYF. CDR3 nucleotide sequence: TGTGCCAGCAGCCAAGATCCGACAGGGGACGAGCAGTACTTC.

V and J are TRBV10-3 and TRBJ2-3; 11 bases fit TRBD2. V was clipped by 7 bases and J by 6 bases; unmatched bases: 6. The CDR3 runs 14 residues. Germline-derived CDR1 and CDR2 are ENHRY and SYGVKD. CDR3 sequence: CAIKTSGEPDTQYF. CDR3 DNA sequence: TGTGCCATCAAGACTAGCGGGGAACCGGATACGCAGTATTTT.

As concerns this clone: The same CDR3 is also encoded by other DNA sequences in this sample. V is TRBV11-1 and J is TRBJ2-7; D gene ambiguous. From germline, CDR1 is SGHAT and CDR2 FQDESV (reference sequence). The CDR3 contains 13 residues. With 1 base removed from V and 2 bases from J, the gap between germline ends came to 6 bases. The CDR3 DNA sequence: TGTGCCAGCAGCTTAGGTCAAACCTACGAGCAGTACTTC. Translated, it gives CASSLGQTYEQYF. The entire variable domain, with the rest obtained from reference TRBV11-1 and TRBJ2-7, is as follows: EAEVAQSPRYKITEKSQAVAFWCDPISGHATLYWYRQILGQGPELLVQFQDESVVDDSQLPKDRFSAERLKGVDSTLKIQPAELGDSAMYLCASSLGQTYEQYFGPGTRLTVT.

The V and J genes are TRBV11-2 and TRBJ1-1, with a possible D match to TRBD1 (5 bases). Trimming took 5 bases from V and 1 from J, leaving 14 bases between them. The CDR3 loop spans 15 amino acids. Germline values: CDR1 SGHAT, CDR2 FQNNGV. The chain's CDR3 is CASSLAGRENTEAFF. CDR3 DNA: TGTGCCAGCAGCCTAGCAGGGAGGGAGAACACTGAAGCTTTCTTT.